This TCR beta chain originates from a study of beta chain features in type 1 diabetes. For the study at large: The study examined about 100 million sorted cells across all samples.

The investigators reverse transcribed all of the isolated RNA, so they sequenced expressed TCRB transcripts. Assay: immunoSEQ multiplex PCR; the TCRdb copy retains only in-frame clones and omits some. The data show under 250,000 clones, about 15% seen once. This clone came up many times. Its matching antigen is unknown. Study findings and constraints: Researchers report that Type 1 diabetes patients had moderately but significantly shorter TCRB CDR3s across all four CD4+ subsets.

Each of the CD4+ naive, central memory, regulatory and stem cell-like memory populations was sorted via CD45RO/CCR7/CD25/CD127/CD95/CD27. Purity exceeding 95% was reached by all sorted populations. The CDR3 totals 11 residues. CDR1 and CDR2 from the germline V gene are GTSNPN and SVGIG (reference sequence). V lost 3 bases and J 0 bases, leaving 2 bases between the germline ends. This chain uses TRBV30 with TRBJ1-1; no reliable D call. This TCR was recovered from a man in his thirties or forties with type 1 diabetes. The sample was naive CD4+ T cells from blood. The DNA of the CDR3 is TGTGCCTGGAGCGTGAACACTGAAGCTTTCTTT. This sequence encodes CAWSVNTEAFF. Filled out from reference TRBV30 and TRBJ1-1, the complete variable domain reads SQTIHQWPATLVQPVGSPLSLECTVEGTSNPNLYWYRQAAGRGLQLLFYSVGIGQISSEVPQNLSASRPQDRQFILSSKKLLLSDSGFYLCAWSVNTEAFFGQGTRLTVV.